The clone carrying this T cell receptor (beta chain) was seen a single time. The antigen remains unidentified. The length of the CDR3 is 14 residues. The V end was cut by 1 base, the J end by 2 bases, with 10 bases between. Germline lookup yields CDR1 DFQATT and CDR2 SNEGSKA (reference sequence). This specimen comes from a study of CD8+CD57+ T cells in acquired aplastic anemia. Across the whole study: The average for DNA from sorted CD4+ and CD8+ cells was roughly 3 ug. Roughly 9.8 million reads, on average, were obtained for CD4+ cells from healthy donors. Broader study findings: Controls did not differ significantly from patients in CD8+ Simpson's diversity.

According to the study, genomic DNA was the template for TCR beta VDJ and CDR3 profiling. TCRdb reprocessed the reads via MiXCR and lists one record per CDR3 protein. The repertoire holds around 180,000 distinct CDR3 sequences, with 55% to 80% as singletons. This receptor was obtained from a human donor in good health. The sequenced sample consisted of sorted CD4+, CD8+, or CD8+CD57+ T cells (not recorded which) from PBMCs. The chain couples TRBV20-1 to TRBJ2-3; possible D gene TRBD2, 6 bases. The CDR3 loop is CSARVAGNTDTQYF. CDR3 coding DNA: TGCAGTGCTAGAGTTGCGGGGAACACAGATACGCAGTATTTT.